The 10 T cell receptor beta chains reported below all come from one sample, sequenced in a study of CD8+ T cells in alopecia areata. The treatment denotes: oral pan-JAK inhibitor, 5-10 mg twice daily. Once RNA had been extracted, it was reverse transcribed into cDNA to act as the sequencing template. Clones were read by immunoSEQ multiplex PCR, and TCRdb kept only the in-frame ones, dropping some. Of under 150,000 clones in the sample, around three fifths are singletons; the top ten hold about 3.4%. The sample in question was CD4+ T cells sorted from blood, obtained at week 24, from a patient treated with tofacitinib. The receptor source for this set is a human donor with alopecia areata.

The rearrangement uses TRBV2 and TRBJ1-5; D not certain. Germline V gene data show CDR1 as SNHLY and CDR2 as FYNNEI. With 8 bases removed from V and 2 bases from J, the gap between germline ends came to 10 bases. The CDR3 is made up of 13 amino acids. In nucleotides, the CDR3 is TGTGCCAGCCGGTTAGTGGGCAATCAGCCCCAGCATTTT. Translating it yields CASRLVGNQPQHF.

CDR3 nucleotides: TGTGCCAGCAGTGGTGCCGGGACGGGGGATTCTGGGGCCAACGTCCTGACTTTC. Its protein is CASSGAGTGDSGANVLTF. The rearrangement joins TRBV2 to TRBJ2-6; perhaps TRBD2 as D (6 bases). CDR1 and CDR2 (germline): SNHLY, FYNNEI. V was trimmed by 4 bases and J by 1 base, leaving 17 bases between them. CDR3 length: 18 residues.

This CDR3 reads CSVLAASSYNEQFF. In DNA, the CDR3 is TGCAGCGTCCTAGCGGCGTCCTCCTACAATGAGCAGTTCTTC. This rearrangement joins TRBV29-1 to TRBJ2-1, with 7 nucleotides matching TRBD2. V lost 6 bases and J lost 0; bases outside the gene matches: 5. There are 14 residues in the CDR3. The germline CDR1 and CDR2 sequences are SQVTM and ANQGSEA.

Turning to this clone: The sample contains more than one DNA sequence encoding this CDR3. CDR3 coding DNA: TGTGCCAGCAGTTACTCGGGACAGGGGGACTATGGCTACACCTTC. This gives the protein CASSYSGQGDYGYTF. The chain joins TRBV6-5 to TRBJ1-2, with 11 bases fitting TRBD1. This CDR3 spans 15 amino acids. Germline V CDR1 and CDR2: MNHEY, SVGAGI. With 0 bases clipped from V and 3 bases from J, the junction kept 0 bases outside the gene matches.

This sequence joins TRBV4-3 and TRBJ1-4, with no clear D. Germline V gene lookup returns CDR1 LGHNA and CDR2 YSLEER. The V end was cut by 0 bases, the J end by 8 bases, with 10 bases between. The CDR3 has 14 residues. The CDR3 DNA reads as TGCGCCAGCAGCCAAGACCCCTTTGGGGAAAAACTGTTTTTT. This encodes CASSQDPFGEKLFF.

This clone was seen a handful of times. The chain employs TRBV30 and TRBJ1-1; a weak D match, TRBD1 (6 bases). This CDR3 region has 12 residues. Germline CDR1 and CDR2: GTSNPN and SVGIG (reference sequence). V gave up 2 bases and J gave up 8 bases, with 12 bases separating them. DNA for the CDR3: TGTGCCTGGAGTTCTCCCGGGACAGAAGCTTTCTTT. Encoded protein: CAWSSPGTEAFF.

This clone turned up a few times. This chain uses TRBV10-2 with TRBJ2-7; D not certain. CDR1 and CDR2 (germline): WSHSY, SAAADI. V lost 2 bases to trimming and J lost 3 bases, with 8 bases between them. The CDR3 is 13 amino acids. The CDR3 DNA reads as TGCGCCAGCAGTGAGAAGGGTTTCTACGAGCAGTACTTC. Residues: CASSEKGFYEQYF.

This rearrangement joins TRBV5-5 to TRBJ2-5; 8 bases fit TRBD2. This CDR3 has 13 residues. CDR1 SGHKS and CDR2 YYEKEE come from the germline V gene (reference sequence). The V segment lost 1 base and the J segment 11 bases; nucleotides outside the gene matches: 7. The CDR3 nucleotides are TGTGCCAGCAGCTTGAGGGGACTAGATATACAGTACTTC. Protein: CASSLRGLDIQYF.

The chain is built from TRBV30 and TRBJ2-3; D not certain. Germline lookup yields CDR1 GTSNPN and CDR2 SVGIG (reference sequence). The CDR3 contains 11 residues. Trimming pared 0 bases from V and 12 bases from J, leaving 10 bases between. This CDR3 reads CAWSVQKDQYF. CDR3 DNA: TGTGCCTGGAGTGTACAAAAAGATCAGTATTTT.

The genes are TRBV6-1 and TRBJ1-2; D unresolved. The CDR3 has 13 residues. CDR1 and CDR2 (germline): MNHNS, SASEGT. The V end lost 6 bases, the J end lost 2 bases, and 10 bases lay between the germline ends. Here the CDR3 reads CASSPSQNYGYTF. As DNA, the CDR3 is TGTGCCAGCAGCCCCTCGCAGAACTATGGCTACACCTTC.